This T cell receptor beta chain was captured by sequencing in a study of blood T cells in healthy people across ages. Notes on the study in general: Per-million-T-cell TCR beta diversity fell roughly linearly with age.

The V gene lost 3 bases and the J gene lost 0 bases, with 19 bases spanning the gap. The CDR3 loop spans 17 amino acids. Germline CDR1 DFQATT, CDR2 SNEGSKA (reference sequence). A second PCR, run for about 6 to 12 cycles, used a sample-barcoded 5' primer plus a J-beta primer mix. TCRdb fed the 5' RACE reads into MiXCR, producing one record per CDR3 protein. Among roughly 790,000 distinct CDR3 sequences listed, 35% to 45% were seen once. As to this clonotype: Its target is unknown.

The sample taken for sequencing was blood. The clonotype originates from a woman aged 55-69 years in good health. V gene TRBV20-1 combines with J gene TRBJ2-3, with a tentative D call TRBD1 (7 bases). CDR3 sequence: CSARTQGGIRSTDTQYF. In nucleotides, the CDR3 is TGCAGTGCTAGGACGCAGGGGGGCATTAGAAGCACAGATACGCAGTATTTT.